These 8 T cell receptor beta chains were all obtained from the same sample, sequenced in a study of PD-1 blockade in mismatch repair-deficient tumors. Only in-frame clones appear in the TCRdb table, and some are missing; sequencing was by immunoSEQ multiplex PCR. The table lists 15,000 or so clones, 84% of them singletons, with about a sixth in the top ten. This sample comprised PBMCs, obtained before pembrolizumab treatment. These receptors all come from an adult with mismatch repair-deficient cancer.

This chain links TRBV6-1 with TRBJ1-1; D is possibly TRBD1 (5 bases). CDR1 is MNHNS, CDR2 SASEGT, per germline. Trimming pared 8 bases from V and 0 bases from J, leaving 10 bases between. The length of the CDR3 is 13 residues. CDR3 residues: CASSSGMNTEAFF. CDR3 nucleotide sequence: TGTGCCAGCTCGTCAGGGATGAACACTGAAGCTTTCTTT.

V is TRBV7-6 and J is TRBJ2-1; 10 nucleotides match TRBD2. J gave up 3 bases and V 5 bases, and 4 bases lay outside the gene matches. Germline CDR1 SGHVS, CDR2 FNYEAQ. The CDR3 covers 15 residues. The CDR3 DNA sequence: TGTGCCAGCAGCGACCGGACTAGCGGCTACAATGAGCAGTTCTTC. Encoded protein: CASSDRTSGYNEQFF.

The chain links TRBV27 to TRBJ2-1; a possible D gene is TRBD1 (6 bases). V lost 3 bases, J lost 12 bases, and 15 bases lay in between. CDR3 length: 13 amino acids. Germline lookup yields CDR1 MNHEY and CDR2 SMNVEV (reference sequence). The CDR3 DNA follows: TGTGCCAGCAGTTTCACAGGGCCCGGAGGGCAGTTCTTC. Translated: CASSFTGPGGQFF.

The chain joins TRBV4-3 to TRBJ2-1; D is possibly TRBD1 (5 bases). This CDR3 spans 17 amino acids. Germline CDR1 and CDR2: LGHNA and YSLEER. V was cut by 1 base and J by 0 bases, with 13 bases left in between. DNA of the CDR3: TGCGCCAGCAGCCAAGGTTTAGAAGACAGCTCCTACAATGAGCAGTTCTTC. Translation gives CASSQGLEDSSYNEQFF.

The genes are TRBV2 and TRBJ2-1, with D maybe TRBD1 (7 bases). The CDR3 is 18 amino acids. Germline V lookup: CDR1 SNHLY, CDR2 FYNNEI. V was shortened by 6 bases and J by 0 bases, with 21 bases between the two germline ends. CDR3 residues: CASSGGWGQTLSYNEQFF. The CDR3 DNA sequence: TGTGCCAGCAGCGGGGGCTGGGGACAGACGCTCTCCTACAATGAGCAGTTCTTC.

The V call is TRBV5-1, the J call TRBJ1-4, with D tentatively TRBD1 (6 bases). Trimming stripped 4 bases from V and 3 bases from J, with 16 bases between. CDR3 size: 16 residues. Per the germline V gene, CDR1 is SGHRS and CDR2 is YFSETQ. The CDR3 bases are TGCGCCAGCAGCCAAAGCCGACAGGTCGCTAATGAAAAACTGTTTTTT. The encoded protein is CASSQSRQVANEKLFF.

The genes are TRBV6-5 and TRBJ2-2; weak D call: TRBD2 (5 bases). This CDR3 has 15 amino acids. CDR1 and CDR2 from the germline V gene are MNHEY and SVGAGI. The ends were cut back, 0 bases at V and 2 bases at J, with 7 bases in the middle. CDR3: CASSYSRVNTGELFF. The DNA of the CDR3 is TGTGCCAGCAGTTACTCGAGGGTTAACACCGGGGAGCTGTTTTTT.

The CDR3 DNA reads TGTGCCAGCAGCTTAGCTATGAACACTGAAGCTTTCTTT. Its protein is CASSLAMNTEAFF. The chain links TRBV11-2 to TRBJ1-1; D not certain. Per germline, CDR1 SGHAT and CDR2 FQNNGV. The CDR3 totals 13 residues. The V end lost 1 base, the J end lost 0 bases, and 3 bases lay between the germline ends.